The rows below give T cell receptor beta chains drawn from one sample of a study of T cells expressing NK-cell markers. TCRdb re-called the 5' RACE reads and shows each CDR3 protein once, DNA omitted. In all, the sample yields some 500,000 distinct CDR3 sequences. Sample: blood T cells: a sorted CD56 or NKG2C T cell subset, CD4+ or CD8+ T cells, or bulk PBMC T cells (not recorded which). The origin of the receptors is a woman in her forties or fifties in good health. Each CDR3 is given with its conserved first and last residue.

v_gene,j_gene,CDR3aa
TRBV20-1,TRBJ1-5,CSIRAGVNQPQHF
TRBV9,TRBJ2-2,CASSVDGRATGELFF
TRBV5-1,TRBJ2-4,CASSAVGLHRSKNIQYF
TRBV18,TRBJ1-4,CASSLETVSSREKLFF
TRBV7-9,TRBJ2-5,CASSIFMETQYF
TRBV29-1,TRBJ1-2,CSVEDREGTYGYTF
TRBV20-1,TRBJ1-5,CSARGENRGVQPQHF
TRBV12-3/TRBV12-4,TRBJ1-1,CASRATGKAFF
TRBV6-5,TRBJ2-7,CASSARDRGPGEQYF
TRBV12-3/TRBV12-4,TRBJ2-3,CASTIGGDTQYF
TRBV7-2,TRBJ2-2,CASSTTPDRANTGELFF
TRBV6-5,TRBJ1-1,CASSDYGQSEAFF
TRBV7-9,TRBJ1-1,CASSLNRGPNTEAFF
TRBV5-1,TRBJ2-3,CASSYRTSDTQYF
TRBV6-1,TRBJ1-1,CASSVVRTEAFF
TRBV12-3/TRBV12-4,TRBJ2-3,CASSRGGGDTQYF
TRBV12-3/TRBV12-4,TRBJ1-1,CASSPILKGFKAEAFF
TRBV11-2,TRBJ1-2,CASSLEGSPNYGYTF
TRBV6-4,TRBJ2-2,CASNAATRYTGELFF
TRBV12-3/TRBV12-4,TRBJ2-5,CASSRGESGETQYF
TRBV30,TRBJ2-1,CARLGGGNEQFF
TRBV12-3/TRBV12-4,TRBJ1-2,CASMQGSGNYGYTF
TRBV5-6,TRBJ2-1,CASYLPGQVTYNEQFF
TRBV20-1,TRBJ2-1,CSARVRLGGNEQFF
TRBV6-1,TRBJ1-2,CASSEGRGLKGYTF
TRBV10-1,TRBJ1-1,CASSGELQGAEAFF
TRBV20-1,TRBJ2-1,CSARDSSGRASGEQFF
TRBV29-1,TRBJ1-4,CSVEDLAQGLFF
TRBV20-1,TRBJ2-1,CSARYREWAYNEQFF
TRBV24-1,TRBJ1-1,CATSPGTARGNTEAFF
TRBV7-9,TRBJ1-2,CASSTTTGLGGYTF
TRBV7-2,TRBJ2-3,CASSSASGRTDTQYF
TRBV19,TRBJ1-2,CASSGPSFYGYTF
TRBV20-1,TRBJ2-7,CSASRGGGQSGYEQYF
TRBV7-9,TRBJ1-1,CASSSNFRTGNTEAFF
TRBV29-1,TRBJ2-1,CSVGVLPGNNEQFF
TRBV12-3/TRBV12-4,TRBJ2-1,CASSRAPGLAAMEQFF